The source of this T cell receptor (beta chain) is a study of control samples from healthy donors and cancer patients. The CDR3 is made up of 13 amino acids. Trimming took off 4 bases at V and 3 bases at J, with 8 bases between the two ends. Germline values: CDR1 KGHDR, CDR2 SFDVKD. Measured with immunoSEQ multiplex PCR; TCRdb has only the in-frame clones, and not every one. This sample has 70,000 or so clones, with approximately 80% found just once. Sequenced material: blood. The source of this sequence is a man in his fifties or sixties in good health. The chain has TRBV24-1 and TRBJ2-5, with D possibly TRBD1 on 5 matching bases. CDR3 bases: TGTGCCACCAGTGAGGGGCGAAAAGAGACCCAGTACTTC. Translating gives CATSEGRKETQYF.